Each of the 30 T cell receptor beta chains below was sequenced from the same sample in a study of Graves' ophthalmopathy and Graves' hyperthyroidism. TCR beta CDR3 regions were amplified from RNA transcripts. In the first round, RT-PCR was carried out with HTBI primers, and a multiplex PCR formed the second round. MiXCR was run by TCRdb on the multiplex PCR reads, yielding one entry per CDR3 protein. The data show 650,000 to 900,000 distinct CDR3 sequences, with 40% seen just once and roughly 46% held by the top ten. Sequenced: peripheral blood. These receptors all stem from an adult man with Graves' ophthalmopathy.

This clonotype appeared a few times. The chain is built from TRBV4-1 and TRBJ1-5; D is ambiguous. Germline V gene sequence: CDR1 MGHRA, CDR2 YSYEKL. Trimming stripped 4 bases from V and 5 bases from J, with 12 bases between. The CDR3 consists of 14 residues. The CDR3 protein is CASSLMPEDQPQHF. CDR3 sequence (DNA): TGCGCCAGCAGCCTTATGCCAGAGGATCAGCCCCAGCATTTT.

This clonotype was found a few times. This rearrangement joins TRBV19 to TRBJ2-2; D is perhaps TRBD1 (6 bases). V lost 3 bases, J lost 3 bases, and 11 bases lay in between. From germline, CDR1 is LNHDA and CDR2 SQIVND (reference sequence). The CDR3 consists of 15 residues. CDR3 DNA: TGTGCCAGTAGTATGGCAGGGGCGGACACCGGGGAGCTGTTTTTT. Translated, it gives CASSMAGADTGELFF. The variable domain in full, completed from reference TRBV19 and TRBJ2-2, reads DGGITQSPKYLFRKEGQNVTLSCEQNLNHDAMYWYRQDPGQGLRLIYYSQIVNDFQKGDIAEGYSVSREKKESFPLTVTSAQKNPTAFYLCASSMAGADTGELFFGEGSRLTVL.

This clonotype was counted at least ten times. The chain employs TRBV2 and TRBJ2-7; 10 bases map to TRBD1. Trimming took 8 bases from V and 9 from J; bases not matched to a gene: 10. Looked up from germline, CDR1 is SNHLY and CDR2 is FYNNEI. The CDR3 is made up of 13 amino acids. CDR3 nucleotide sequence: TGTGCCAGCCAACCCGGGACAGGGGACGGGCAGTACTTC. Translated, it gives CASQPGTGDGQYF. Supplemented by reference TRBV2 and TRBJ2-7, the full variable domain reads EPEVTQTPSHQVTQMGQEVILRCVPISNHLYFYWYRQILGQKVEFLVSFYNNEISEKSEIFDDQFSVERPDGSNFTLKIRSTKLEDSAMYFCASQPGTGDGQYFGPGTRLTVT.

The J gene is TRBJ1-1, the V gene TRBV9; 7 positions agree with TRBD1. CDR1 is SGDLS and CDR2 is YYNGEE in the germline V gene. The junction had 6 bases not matched to a gene; V was cut back by 4 bases and J by 0 bases. CDR3 length: 15 residues. CDR3 sequence (DNA): TGTGCCAGCAGCTACGGGACAGTGTTGAACACTGAAGCTTTCTTT. Translation gives CASSYGTVLNTEAFF.

In this sample, this clonotype turned up many times. This chain connects TRBV10-3 to TRBJ2-7; TRBD2 agrees at 9 bases. The CDR3 extends over 14 amino acids. V lost 3 bases to trimming and J lost 4 bases; unmatched junction nucleotides: 4. Germline CDR1 and CDR2: ENHRY and SYGVKD. The CDR3 coding sequence is TGTGCCATCAGTGAAGGCGGGGGGGCATACGAGCAGTACTTC. This translates into CAISEGGGAYEQYF.

At least ten counts were recorded for this clonotype. The CDR3 DNA follows: TGCAGCGTTTTGACCTTAGGGAGCAATCAGCCCCAGCATTTT. As protein: CSVLTLGSNQPQHF. This chain links TRBV29-1 with TRBJ1-5; D call uncertain. The CDR3 runs 14 residues. Trimming took off 5 bases at V and 1 base at J, with 12 bases between the two ends. Germline CDR1 reads SQVTM; CDR2 reads ANQGSEA.

This clonotype has at least ten counts. The chain carries TRBV24-1 and TRBJ2-6; D gene ambiguous. Deletions cut 0 bases from V and 0 bases from J, with 14 bases between. CDR1 is KGHDR and CDR2 is SFDVKD in the germline V gene. This CDR3 is built from 19 residues. CDR3 in amino acids: CATSDLPKDLGSGANVLTF. The DNA of the CDR3 is TGTGCCACCAGTGATTTGCCGAAGGACCTTGGCTCTGGGGCCAACGTCCTGACTTTC.

To note about this clonotype: A much larger clonotype is one base distant, so this may be a read error. This chain connects TRBV5-1 to TRBJ1-1; D may be TRBD1 (5 bases). Germline assignment: CDR1 SGHRS and CDR2 YFSETQ. This CDR3 comprises 11 residues. For the CDR3, the DNA is TGCGCCAGCAGCTTCGACAGTGAAGCTTCCTTT. Protein product: CASSFDSEASF.

This clonotype was recorded a few times. The chain joins TRBV20-1 to TRBJ1-4; TRBD1 aligns across 12 bases. The V gene's germline CDR1 is DFQATT and CDR2 SNEGSKA (reference sequence). V dropped 4 bases and J dropped 11; count of bases not matched to a gene: 5. This CDR3 region has 13 residues. The DNA of the CDR3 is TGCAGTGCTACGGGACAGGGGGCGAGGAAACTGTTTTTT. As protein: CSATGQGARKLFF.

This clonotype was seen ten or more times. The chain combines TRBV12-3 or TRBV12-4 with TRBJ1-6, with D possibly TRBD1 on 5 matching bases. Trimming removed 6 bases from V and 10 bases from J, with 19 bases in between. CDR3 size: 15 residues. The CDR3 spells CASSLRTIRDSPLHF. CDR3 DNA: TGTGCCAGCAGCCTACGGACTATTCGGGACTCACCCCTCCACTTT.

This clonotype was counted at least ten times. This sequence joins TRBV25-1 and TRBJ1-2; no reliable D call. The ends were cut back, 3 bases at V and 5 bases at J, with 10 bases in the middle. CDR1 is MGHDK, CDR2 SYGVNS, per germline. The CDR3 has 13 amino acids. The CDR3 loop reads CASSDALVYGYTF. DNA for the CDR3: TGTGCCAGCAGTGACGCGTTGGTTTATGGCTACACCTTC.

This clonotype was found a few times. The chain joins TRBV2 to TRBJ1-2, with TRBD1 matching 7 bases. CDR1 and CDR2 from the germline V gene are SNHLY and FYNNEI. V lost 8 bases and J lost 7; bases outside the gene matches: 7. The CDR3 consists of 12 residues. CDR3: CASYDRAGGYTF. CDR3 sequence (DNA): TGTGCCAGCTACGACAGGGCGGGTGGCTACACCTTC.

The chain uses TRBV29-1 and TRBJ2-3, with 7 bases matching TRBD2. This CDR3 comprises 12 residues. In germline, CDR1 is SQVTM, CDR2 ANQGSEA. V gave up 5 bases and J gave up 1 base; unmatched junction bases: 0. CDR3 nucleotide sequence: TGCAGCGTTCGGGGGGGCACAGATACGCAGTATTTT. Amino acid sequence: CSVRGGTDTQYF.

In its sample, this clonotype was seen a few times. The rearrangement joins TRBV10-3 to TRBJ2-2; D may be TRBD1 (5 bases). Between the trimmed V and J ends, which lost 2 bases and 0 bases, there was a span of 7 bases. CDR3 size: 15 residues. The V gene's germline CDR1 is ENHRY and CDR2 SYGVKD. In nucleotides, the CDR3 is TGTGCCATCAGTGAGCCGACAGCGAACACCGGGGAGCTGTTTTTT. Encoded protein: CAISEPTANTGELFF.

This clonotype was recorded once. Sequence at one end of the junction differs from germline and may be a read error. The chain carries TRBV7-6 and TRBJ2-6, with D possibly TRBD1 on 7 matching bases. The germline V gene has CDR1 SGHVS and CDR2 FNYEAQ. The CDR3 runs to 15 residues. DNA of the CDR3: TGTGCCAGCAGCTTAGGGGGTCCAGGGGGGATCACTGAAGCTTTC. It is translated as CASSLGGPGGITEAF. Variable domain in full (rest from reference TRBV7-6 and TRBJ2-6): GAGVSQSPRYKVTKRGQDVALRCDPISGHVSLYWYRQALGQGPEFLTYFNYEAQQDKSGLPNDRFSAERPEGSISTLTIQRTEQRDSAMYRCASSLGGPGGITEAFGAGSRLTVL.

This clonotype was counted only a few times. The genes are TRBV19 and TRBJ2-5; D ambiguous. CDR3 length equals 14 residues. Looked up from germline, CDR1 is LNHDA and CDR2 is SQIVND (reference sequence). Trimming shortened V by 3 bases and J by 0 bases, and 8 bases separated the two germline ends. The CDR3 region is CASSIRPYQETQYF. The CDR3 bases are TGTGCCAGTAGTATTCGGCCATACCAAGAGACCCAGTACTTC.

The chain couples TRBV25-1 to TRBJ1-1; D not resolved. V was shortened by 8 bases and J by 4 bases, with 11 bases between the two germline ends. This CDR3 comprises 12 residues. Germline V lookup: CDR1 MGHDK, CDR2 SYGVNS. CDR3 nucleotides: TGTGCCAGCTTAGCTACGGCCACTGAAGCTTTCTTT. Amino acids: CASLATATEAFF.

The genes are TRBV7-9 and TRBJ2-7; 10 bases line up with TRBD2. This CDR3 region has 16 residues. CDR1 and CDR2 (germline): SEHNR, FQNEAQ (reference sequence). V shed 4 bases and J 8 bases; nucleotides not matched to a gene: 14. CDR3 bases: TGTGCCAGCAGCTCCATCGGCGGACTAGCGGCGGGGAAGCAGTACTTC. It codes for CASSSIGGLAAGKQYF.

The rearrangement joins TRBV10-3 to TRBJ1-6; possible D gene TRBD1, 6 bases. V gave up 10 bases and J gave up 10 bases, with 17 bases separating them. The germline V gene encodes CDR1 ENHRY and CDR2 SYGVKD. The CDR3 contains 13 residues. CDR3 amino acids: CATRSGTTSPLHF. The CDR3 coding sequence is TGTGCCACCAGATCGGGGACAACCTCACCCCTCCACTTT.

V usage is TRBV14 and J usage is TRBJ2-5; no clear D. The CDR3 loop spans 13 amino acids. Trimming left V 0 bases short and J 1 base short, with 3 bases between. Germline CDR1 is SGHDN and CDR2 is FVKESK. The CDR3 is CASSQDPQETQYF. CDR3 in DNA: TGTGCCAGCAGCCAAGATCCCCAAGAGACCCAGTACTTC. Variable domain in full (rest from reference TRBV14 and TRBJ2-5): EAGVTQFPSHSVIEKGQTVTLRCDPISGHDNLYWYRRVMGKEIKFLLHFVKESKQDESGMPNNRFLAERTGGTYSTLKVQPAELEDSGVYFCASSQDPQETQYFGPGTRLLVL.

V and J are TRBV11-1 and TRBJ2-5; TRBD1 matches at 10 bases. The J call is uncertain, as TRBJ2-7 better fits the DNA end. This CDR3 comprises 16 residues. The germline gives CDR1 SGHAT, CDR2 FQDESV (reference sequence). The CDR3 nucleotides are TGTGCCAGCAGCCATAGTCTGGGACAGGGGATCTACGAGCAGTACTTC. Amino acid sequence: CASSHSLGQGIYEQYF.

The V and J genes are TRBV7-2 and TRBJ2-7; 14 bases are shared with TRBD2. Germline CDR1 SGHTA, CDR2 FQGNSA. The CDR3 length is 17 residues. V dropped 6 bases and J dropped 7; count of bases not matched to a gene: 14. In nucleotides, the CDR3 is TGTGCCAGCAGTCGGACGATGACTAGCGGGAGGGCGAGGGAGCAGTACTTC. It encodes CASSRTMTSGRAREQYF.

This clonotype was recorded a few times. The genes are TRBV2 and TRBJ1-2; TRBD1 is a possible D gene (5 bases). Germline lookup yields CDR1 SNHLY and CDR2 FYNNEI. V lost 6 bases to trimming and J lost 1 base, with 18 bases between them. The CDR3 is 16 residues long. The CDR3 sequence: CASRTPEGLINYGYTF. The DNA of the CDR3 is TGTGCCAGCAGGACCCCGGAGGGGCTTATTAACTATGGCTACACCTTC.

This clonotype was found a few times. The gene calls are TRBV5-1 and TRBJ1-6; D is uncertain. The germline V and J ends were trimmed by 0 bases and 10 bases, with 11 bases remaining between them. This CDR3 region has 14 residues. The germline V gene has CDR1 SGHRS and CDR2 YFSETQ. CDR3 in amino acids: CASSLVEEGSPLHF. The CDR3 nucleotides are TGCGCCAGCAGCTTGGTGGAAGAGGGCTCACCCCTCCACTTT.

There are a few counts of this clonotype. J is TRBJ2-2 and V is TRBV7-9, with a possible D match to TRBD2 (5 bases). Between the trimmed V and J ends, which lost 5 bases and 2 bases, there was a span of 12 bases. CDR3 size: 15 residues. Germline V gene lookup returns CDR1 SEHNR and CDR2 FQNEAQ (reference sequence). In DNA, the CDR3 is TGTGCCAGCAGCCAGTTAAGCGGCAACACCGGGGAGCTGTTTTTT. Amino acid sequence: CASSQLSGNTGELFF.

Many counts were recorded for this clonotype. V and J are TRBV20-1 and TRBJ1-2, with 7 bases fitting TRBD1. The V gene's germline CDR1 is DFQATT and CDR2 SNEGSKA (reference sequence). CDR3 length: 13 residues. The J segment lost 8 bases and the V segment lost 2 bases, leaving 8 bases of the junction unmatched. The CDR3 reads CSARSRGQDGYTF. CDR3 bases: TGCAGTGCTAGATCTCGAGGACAGGACGGCTACACCTTC.

This clonotype was picked up many times. The gene calls are TRBV15 and TRBJ2-7; TRBD1 is a possible D gene (5 bases). The CDR3 has 12 amino acids. The V gene lost 1 base and the J gene lost 6 bases, with 7 bases spanning the gap. Germline CDR1 reads LNHNV; CDR2 reads YYDKDF (reference sequence). The CDR3 DNA is TGTGCCACCAGCAGAGTTAGGGGCGAGCAGTACTTC. Protein product: CATSRVRGEQYF.

This clonotype was observed at least ten times. V usage is TRBV20-1 and J usage is TRBJ1-3; no clear D gene. The V gene's germline CDR1 is DFQATT and CDR2 SNEGSKA (reference sequence). The CDR3 length is 11 residues. The V and J ends lost 3 bases and 6 bases respectively, with 6 bases between them. The CDR3 sequence is CSARRKNTIYF. CDR3 bases: TGCAGTGCTAGGCGAAAAAACACCATATATTTT.

J is TRBJ2-7 and V is TRBV20-1; 10 positions match TRBD1. The CDR3 runs 14 residues. Germline loops: CDR1 DFQATT, CDR2 SNEGSKA (reference sequence). V was clipped by 6 bases and J by 1 base; unmatched bases: 6. CDR3 sequence (DNA): TGCAGTGCCACCCCGGGACAGGGGTCCTACGAGCAGTACTTC. Its protein product is CSATPGQGSYEQYF.

Note on this clonotype: A read error may account for a junction end that differs from germline. The chain carries TRBV3-1 and TRBJ1-1; D remains unclear. Per the germline V gene, CDR1 is LGHDT and CDR2 is YNNKEL (reference sequence). The CDR3 length is 16 residues. The CDR3 spells CASSQVYPSLNTEAFF. In DNA, the CDR3 is TGCGCCAGCAGCCAAGTCTATCCCAGCCTGAACACTGAAGCTTTCTTT.